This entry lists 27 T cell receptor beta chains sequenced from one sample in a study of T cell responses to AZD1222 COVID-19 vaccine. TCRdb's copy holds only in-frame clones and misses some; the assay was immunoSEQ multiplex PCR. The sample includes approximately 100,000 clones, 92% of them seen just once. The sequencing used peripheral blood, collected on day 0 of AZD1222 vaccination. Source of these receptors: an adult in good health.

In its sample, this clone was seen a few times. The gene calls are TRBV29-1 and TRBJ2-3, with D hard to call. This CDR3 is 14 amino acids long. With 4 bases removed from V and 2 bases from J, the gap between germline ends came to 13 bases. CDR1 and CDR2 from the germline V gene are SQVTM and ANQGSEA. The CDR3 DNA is TGCAGCGTTGGCCAATCCGCAGTCACAGATACGCAGTATTTT. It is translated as CSVGQSAVTDTQYF.

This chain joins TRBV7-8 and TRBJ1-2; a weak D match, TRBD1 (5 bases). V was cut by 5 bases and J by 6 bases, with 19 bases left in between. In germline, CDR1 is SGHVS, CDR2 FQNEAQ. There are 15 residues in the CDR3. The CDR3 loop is CASSQPPAGGDGYTF. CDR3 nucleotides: TGTGCCAGCAGCCAACCGCCGGCGGGGGGAGATGGCTACACCTTC.

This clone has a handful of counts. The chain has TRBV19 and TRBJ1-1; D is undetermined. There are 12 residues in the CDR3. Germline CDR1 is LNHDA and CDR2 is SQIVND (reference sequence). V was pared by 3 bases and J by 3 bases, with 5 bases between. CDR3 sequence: CASSMRDTEAFF. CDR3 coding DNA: TGTGCCAGTAGTATGCGGGACACTGAAGCTTTCTTT.

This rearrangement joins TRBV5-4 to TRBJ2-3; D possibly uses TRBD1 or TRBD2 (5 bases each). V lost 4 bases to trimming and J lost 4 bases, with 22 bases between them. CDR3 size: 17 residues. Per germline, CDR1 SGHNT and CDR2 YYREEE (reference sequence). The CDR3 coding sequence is TGTGCCAGCAGCCCGGCTCAGGGTACCGGGGACCCAGATACGCAGTATTTT. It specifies CASSPAQGTGDPDTQYF. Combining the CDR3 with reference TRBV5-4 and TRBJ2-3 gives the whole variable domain ETGVTQSPTHLIKTRGQQVTLRCSSQSGHNTVSWYQQALGQGPQFIFQYYREEENGRGNFPPRFSGLQFPNYSSELNVNALELDDSALYLCASSPAQGTGDPDTQYFGPGTRLTVL.

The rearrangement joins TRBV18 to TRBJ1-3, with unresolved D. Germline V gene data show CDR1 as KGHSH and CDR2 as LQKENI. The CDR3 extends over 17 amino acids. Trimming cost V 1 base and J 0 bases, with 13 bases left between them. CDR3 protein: CASSPQEVLNSGNTIYF. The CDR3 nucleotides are TGTGCCAGCTCACCACAGGAGGTACTAAACTCTGGAAACACCATATATTTT.

CDR3 loop: CATSERGDGNTIYF. The CDR3 DNA reads TGCGCCACATCCGAGAGGGGAGATGGAAACACCATATATTTT. This rearrangement joins TRBV5-1 to TRBJ1-3; tentative D call: TRBD1 (5 bases). The CDR3 covers 14 residues. From germline, CDR1 is SGHRS and CDR2 YFSETQ. Trimming stripped 9 bases from V and 3 bases from J, with 16 bases between. Full variable domain (missing parts from reference TRBV5-1 and TRBJ1-3): KAGVTQTPRYLIKTRGQQVTLSCSPISGHRSVSWYQQTPGQGLQFLFEYFSETQRNKGNFPGRFSGRQFSNSRSEMNVSTLELGDSALYLCATSERGDGNTIYFGEGSWLTVV.

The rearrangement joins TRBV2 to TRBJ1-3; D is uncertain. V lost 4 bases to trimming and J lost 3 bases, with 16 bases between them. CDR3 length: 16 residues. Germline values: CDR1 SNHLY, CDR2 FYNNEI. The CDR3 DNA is TGTGCCAGCAGTGTCTGGGGAATCTCTGGTGGAAACACCATATATTTT. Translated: CASSVWGISGGNTIYF.

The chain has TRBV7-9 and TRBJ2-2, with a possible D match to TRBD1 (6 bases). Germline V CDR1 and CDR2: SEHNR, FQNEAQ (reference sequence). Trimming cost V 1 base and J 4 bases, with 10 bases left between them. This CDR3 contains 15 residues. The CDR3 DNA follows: TGTGCCAGCAGCTTAGGGGGGCGCGGCACCGGGGAGCTGTTTTTT. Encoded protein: CASSLGGRGTGELFF.

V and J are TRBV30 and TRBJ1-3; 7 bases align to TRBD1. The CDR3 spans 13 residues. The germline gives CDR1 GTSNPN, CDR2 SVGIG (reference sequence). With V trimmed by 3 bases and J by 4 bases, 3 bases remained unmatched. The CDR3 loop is CAWRSGGGNTIYF. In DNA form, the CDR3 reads TGTGCCTGGAGATCAGGGGGAGGAAACACCATATATTTT.

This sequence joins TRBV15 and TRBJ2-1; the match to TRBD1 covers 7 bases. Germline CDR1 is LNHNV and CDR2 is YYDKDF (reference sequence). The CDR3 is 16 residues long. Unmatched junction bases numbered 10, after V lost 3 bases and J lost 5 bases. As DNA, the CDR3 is TGTGCCACCAGCAGTTACCAACAGGGGTTGAACAATGAGCAGTTCTTC. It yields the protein CATSSYQQGLNNEQFF.

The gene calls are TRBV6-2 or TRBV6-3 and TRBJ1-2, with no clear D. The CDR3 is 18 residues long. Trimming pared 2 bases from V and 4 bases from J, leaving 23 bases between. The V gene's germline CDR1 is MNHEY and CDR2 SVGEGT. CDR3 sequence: CASSYTISADNPLYGYTF. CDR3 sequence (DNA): TGTGCCAGCAGTTACACGATTTCGGCAGACAACCCCCTCTATGGCTACACCTTC.

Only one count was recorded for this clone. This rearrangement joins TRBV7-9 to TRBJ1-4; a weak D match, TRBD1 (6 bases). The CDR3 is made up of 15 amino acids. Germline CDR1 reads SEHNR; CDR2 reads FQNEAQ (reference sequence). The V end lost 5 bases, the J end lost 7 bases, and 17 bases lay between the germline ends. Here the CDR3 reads CASSHTGISTEKLFF. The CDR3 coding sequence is TGTGCCAGCAGCCATACAGGGATCTCGACTGAAAAACTGTTTTTT. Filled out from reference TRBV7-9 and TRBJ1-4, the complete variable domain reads DTGVSQNPRHKITKRGQNVTFRCDPISEHNRLYWYRQTLGQGPEFLTYFQNEAQLEKSRLLSDRFSAERPKGSFSTLEIQRTEQGDSAMYLCASSHTGISTEKLFFGSGTQLSVL.

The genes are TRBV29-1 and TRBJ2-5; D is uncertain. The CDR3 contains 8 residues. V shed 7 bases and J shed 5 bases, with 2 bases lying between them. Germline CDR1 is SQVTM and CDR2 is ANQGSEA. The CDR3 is CSAETQYF. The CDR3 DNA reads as TGCAGCGCGGAGACCCAGTACTTC.

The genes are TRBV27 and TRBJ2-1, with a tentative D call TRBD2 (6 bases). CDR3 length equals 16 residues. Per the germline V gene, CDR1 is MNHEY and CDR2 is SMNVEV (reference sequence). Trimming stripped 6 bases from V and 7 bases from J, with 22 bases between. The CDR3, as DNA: TGTGCCAGCAGCGAGAACGGCGCCCGGGGGAGGAATGAGCAGTTCTTC. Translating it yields CASSENGARGRNEQFF.

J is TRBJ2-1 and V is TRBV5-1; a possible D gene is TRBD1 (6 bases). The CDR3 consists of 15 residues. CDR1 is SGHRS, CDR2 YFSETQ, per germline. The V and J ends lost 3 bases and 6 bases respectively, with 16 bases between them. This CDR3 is CASSSRPGHINEQFF. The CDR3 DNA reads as TGCGCCAGCAGCTCCCGACCGGGACATATCAATGAGCAGTTCTTC.

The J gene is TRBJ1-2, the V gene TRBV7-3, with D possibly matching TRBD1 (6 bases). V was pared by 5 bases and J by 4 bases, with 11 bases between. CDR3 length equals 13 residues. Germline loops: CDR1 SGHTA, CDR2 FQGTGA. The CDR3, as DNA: TGTGCCAGCAGCCCACAGGGTGGCTATGGCTACACCTTC. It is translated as CASSPQGGYGYTF.

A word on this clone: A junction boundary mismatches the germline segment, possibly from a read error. Written as DNA, the CDR3 is TGTGCCAGCACCTTAGAGACAGGGGCAGGTAACACTGAAGCTTTCTTT. The encoded protein is CASTLETGAGNTEAFF. The chain recombines TRBV11-2 with TRBJ1-1, with 8 bases identical to TRBD1. From germline, CDR1 is SGHAT and CDR2 FQNNGV. This CDR3 contains 16 residues. Complete variable domain (other parts from reference TRBV11-2 and TRBJ1-1): EAGVAQSPRYKIIEKRQSVAFWCNPISGHATLYWYQQILGQGPKLLIQFQNNGVVDDSQLPKDRFSAERLKGVDSTLKIQPAKLEDSAVYLCASTLETGAGNTEAFFGQGTRLTVV.

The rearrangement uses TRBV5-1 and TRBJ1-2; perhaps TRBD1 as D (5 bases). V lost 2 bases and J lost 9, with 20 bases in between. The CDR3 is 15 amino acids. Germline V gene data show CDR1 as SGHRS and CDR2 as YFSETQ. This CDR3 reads CASSLRPLGERSYTF. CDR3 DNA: TGCGCCAGCAGCTTACGACCTCTGGGGGAGAGGAGCTACACCTTC.

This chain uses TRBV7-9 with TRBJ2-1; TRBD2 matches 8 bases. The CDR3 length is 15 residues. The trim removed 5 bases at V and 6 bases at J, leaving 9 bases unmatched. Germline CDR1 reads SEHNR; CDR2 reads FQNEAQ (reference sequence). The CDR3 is CASSRSGTPGNEQFF. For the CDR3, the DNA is TGTGCCAGCAGCCGTAGCGGGACCCCGGGCAATGAGCAGTTCTTC.

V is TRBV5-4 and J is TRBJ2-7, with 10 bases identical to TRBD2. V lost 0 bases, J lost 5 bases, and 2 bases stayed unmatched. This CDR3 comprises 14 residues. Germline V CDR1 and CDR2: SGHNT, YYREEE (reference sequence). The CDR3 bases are TGTGCCAGCAGCTTGGATAGCGGGAGGAACGAGCAGTACTTC. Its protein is CASSLDSGRNEQYF.

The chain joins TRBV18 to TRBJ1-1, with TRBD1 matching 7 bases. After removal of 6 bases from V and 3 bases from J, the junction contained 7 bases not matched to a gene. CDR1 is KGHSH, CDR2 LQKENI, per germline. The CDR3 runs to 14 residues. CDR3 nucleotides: TGTGCCAGCTCGGTGGCAGGGGGGGACACTGAAGCTTTCTTT. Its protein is CASSVAGGDTEAFF.

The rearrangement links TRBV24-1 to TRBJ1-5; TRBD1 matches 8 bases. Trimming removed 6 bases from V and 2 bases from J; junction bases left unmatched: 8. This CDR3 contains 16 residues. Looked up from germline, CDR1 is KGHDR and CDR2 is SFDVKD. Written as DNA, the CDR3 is TGTGCCACCAGTACTGGACAGGGCCGCGGCAATCAGCCCCAGCATTTT. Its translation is CATSTGQGRGNQPQHF.

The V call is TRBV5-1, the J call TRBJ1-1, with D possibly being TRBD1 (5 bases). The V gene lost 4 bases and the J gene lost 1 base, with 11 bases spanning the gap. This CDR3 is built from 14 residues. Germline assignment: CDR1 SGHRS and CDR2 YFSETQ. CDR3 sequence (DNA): TGCGCCAGCAGCATGCAGGGCGGGAACACTGAAGCTTTCTTT. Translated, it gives CASSMQGGNTEAFF.

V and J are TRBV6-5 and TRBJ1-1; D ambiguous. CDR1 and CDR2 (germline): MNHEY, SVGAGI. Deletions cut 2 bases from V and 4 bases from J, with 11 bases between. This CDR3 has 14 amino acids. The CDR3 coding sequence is TGTGCCAGCAGTTACAGGCAGCTAGGCACTGAAGCTTTCTTT. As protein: CASSYRQLGTEAFF.

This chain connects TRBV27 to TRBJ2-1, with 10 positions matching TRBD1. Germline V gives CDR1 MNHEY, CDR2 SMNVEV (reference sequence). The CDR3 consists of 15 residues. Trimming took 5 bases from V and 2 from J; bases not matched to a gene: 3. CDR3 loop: CASSPGTGAYNEQFF. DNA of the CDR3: TGTGCCAGCAGTCCCGGGACAGGGGCCTACAATGAGCAGTTCTTC.

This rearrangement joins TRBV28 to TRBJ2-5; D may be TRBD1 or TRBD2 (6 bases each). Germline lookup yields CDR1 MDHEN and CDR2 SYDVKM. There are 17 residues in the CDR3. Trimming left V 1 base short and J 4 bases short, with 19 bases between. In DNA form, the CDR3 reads TGTGCCAGCAGTTTATTCCGGACAGTTGGAGGGGGAGAGACCCAGTACTTC. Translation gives CASSLFRTVGGGETQYF.

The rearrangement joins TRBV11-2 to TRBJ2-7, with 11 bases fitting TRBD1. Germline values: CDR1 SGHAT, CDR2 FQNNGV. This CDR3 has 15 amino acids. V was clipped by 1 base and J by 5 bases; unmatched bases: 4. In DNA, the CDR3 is TGTGCCAGCAGCTTAGTCGGGACAGGGGGGCACGAGCAGTACTTC. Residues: CASSLVGTGGHEQYF.